This TCR beta chain was sequenced for a study of neurological immune-mediated disorders (dated by TCRdb to between 2018 and 2020). Context from the whole study: Among the approximately 34 multiple sclerosis patients, relapsing-remitting MS accounted for about 31 and secondary progressive MS accounted for 3. The study compared peripheral blood TCR-beta repertoires of HTLV-I-associated myelopathy (HAM/TSP) patients, multiple sclerosis patients and healthy controls using UMI-based sequencing. The 90 to 110 TCR-beta libraries covered PBMC samples along with longitudinal samples, technical triplicates, and paired sorted CD4+ and CD8+ T-cell subsets. Longitudinal HAM/TSP donors and healthy donors each had 3 time-points at intervals of about 3-45 months. The cohort was made up of around 70 subjects, consisting of roughly 15 HAM/TSP patients, around 35 multiple sclerosis patients and 20 healthy controls.

cDNA synthesis used template-switch 5'RACE with a primer carrying a 10-nucleotide random unique molecular identifier tagging each TCR transcript. Every sequencing run yielded over 190 million TCR-beta sequences covering 15-18 subjects. The RNeasy kit was used to extract total RNA. The KAPA Real-time Library Amplification kit was used to amplify TCR-beta VDJ regions with primers targeting the TCR constant region and the 5'RACE anchor. A first PCR added sample indexes and Illumina adaptors, after which a second PCR increased the library yield. After Ampure bead purification, the TCR product of roughly 650 bp was size-selected on a 2% E-gel SizeSelection system. Library quality was checked on a Bioanalyzer, concentration was measured with Qubit, and libraries were quantified with the Kapa Library Quantification kit before pooling. Paired-end 2 x 150 bp sequencing of the libraries was performed on an Illumina HiSeq 2500. To increase sequence diversity, roughly 23-30% phiX was spiked into each library pool. From the authors' description of their analysis: The UMI-based MiGEC pipeline processed quality-filtered reads and removed over 85% of raw TCR sequences during error correction. IMGT germline references were used for alignment of VDJ genes, and clonotypes were defined by a unique CDR3 amino acid sequence together with V-J genes. Clonal expansion, Shannon diversity, and CDR3 relatedness (CalcPairwiseDistances, ClusterSamples) were evaluated with VDJtools, and phylogenetic trees were built with CLCbio workbench. A clone was classed as expanded if it had 8 or more unique UMIs, a cutoff based on coefficient-of-variation modelling across technical triplicates. The public reads were reanalyzed by TCRdb: fastp trimming at Q25, MiXCR alignment, in-frame beta chains only. Merged by CDR3 protein, the rows form single entries marked with the most common genes and DNA. These V and J calls derive from TCRdb rather than the authors' analysis. The sample includes more than 75,000 distinct CDR3 sequences, with about 4% observed a single time. The top ten hold about 5.7% of the sample.

This clonotype was picked up many times. Its antigen is not yet known. Qualities for individual bases were not recorded, and no much larger clone is one base off. This specimen's time point label, per the study, means: longitudinal time-point 3. Libraries from unsorted PBMCs were made from 2 million PBMCs kept in RNAlater at -80 degrees C until RNA extraction. The multiple sclerosis patients were enrolled in a US clinical protocol that used magnetic resonance imaging to evaluate disease progression. Peripheral blood was subjected to Ficoll-Hypaque density gradient centrifugation to isolate PBMCs, which were then cryopreserved in liquid nitrogen. Overall study outcomes, separate from this receptor: No clinical or MRI features were associated with the MS cluster, and the authors said that larger cohorts are needed. TCR clonal expansion was greatest in HAM/TSP patients and smallest in MS patients, who ranked below even healthy controls. Repertoires from 18 of 34 MS patients were grouped by phylogenetic analysis into a cluster of related CDR3 sequences, suggesting a possible repertoire-level signature. No identical CDR3 amino acid sequences were found to be shared among expanded clones across subjects, suggesting that TCR-beta repertoires were private in all groups.

V is pared back by 4 bases and J by 4 bases, with 15 bases lying between the germline termini. The CDR3 measures 15 amino acids from cysteine to phenylalanine. Just CDR3 DNA is preserved here, 45 bases in frame from base 1. For CDR1 and CDR2, the germline V gene lists SGHRS and YFSETQ. The sequenced sample consisted of PBMCs. This chain joins TRBV5-1 to TRBJ2-1; the D gene is perhaps TRBD1, from 6 matching bases. The clonotype comes from an older woman with multiple sclerosis. The CDR3 region reads CASSRQVAAYNEQFF. The bases are TGCGCCAGCAGCAGACAGGTCGCCGCGTACAATGAGCAGTTCTTC. Outside the CDR3, residues come from the reference TRBV5-1 and TRBJ2-1 proteins, so the full variable domain is: KAGVTQTPRYLIKTRGQQVTLSCSPISGHRSVSWYQQTPGQGLQFLFEYFSETQRNKGNFPGRFSGRQFSNSRSEMNVSTLELGDSALYLCASSRQVAAYNEQFFGPGTRLTVL.